The next 3 T cell receptor beta chains were all read from a single sample in a study of T cell responses to AZD1222 COVID-19 vaccine. Generated by immunoSEQ multiplex PCR, the TCRdb table keeps only in-frame clones and is missing some. Of roughly 55,000 clones listed, 70% to 90% are singletons. The sequencing here drew on peripheral blood, taken on day 0 of AZD1222 vaccination. Receptors were obtained from an adult in good health.

The chain joins TRBV18 to TRBJ2-2; D might be TRBD1 (8 bases). The germline CDR1 and CDR2 sequences are KGHSH and LQKENI. The V end lost 2 bases, the J end lost 3 bases, and 16 bases lay between the germline ends. The CDR3 is made up of 17 amino acids. CDR3 DNA: TGTGCCAGCTCACCAGGGAGCGGGACAGGCTACACCGGGGAGCTGTTTTTT. Residues: CASSPGSGTGYTGELFF.

The rearrangement uses TRBV19 and TRBJ2-1; D is ambiguous. The CDR3 sequence is 14 residues long. CDR1 and CDR2 from the germline V gene are LNHDA and SQIVND (reference sequence). Between the trimmed V and J ends, which lost 2 bases and 0 bases, there was a span of 5 bases. CDR3 bases: TGTGCCAGTAGTATATCTATCTCCTACAATGAGCAGTTCTTC. It codes for CASSISISYNEQFF.

In its sample, this clone was seen a few times. The chain combines TRBV2 with TRBJ2-7, with a tentative D call TRBD1 (5 bases). Germline CDR1 is SNHLY and CDR2 is FYNNEI. This CDR3 has 12 amino acids. Trimming took off 5 bases at V and 4 bases at J, with 9 bases between the two ends. This CDR3 reads CASSSQGYEQYF. DNA of the CDR3: TGTGCCAGCAGTTCGCAGGGATACGAGCAGTACTTC. Together with reference TRBV2 and TRBJ2-7, the CDR3 gives the full variable domain: EPEVTQTPSHQVTQMGQEVILRCVPISNHLYFYWYRQILGQKVEFLVSFYNNEISEKSEIFDDQFSVERPDGSNFTLKIRSTKLEDSAMYFCASSSQGYEQYFGPGTRLTVT.